Listed below are T cell receptor beta chains from one sample, sequenced in a study of neurological immune-mediated disorders. TCRdb reprocessed the 5' RACE reads via MiXCR and lists one record per CDR3 protein. Of roughly 30,000 distinct CDR3 sequences in the sample, around 4.5% are singletons; the top ten hold 23%. Specimen: PBMCs. The receptors stem from a man aged 18-30 years in good health. The CDR3 runs from the conserved cysteine through the conserved F or W. The D gene is left open where the match is weak. Clone size is shown for a subset of rows, as once, few, many or a class of expanded clone.

DNA: TGTGCCAGCTGCGCGCAGGCCACCGGGGAGCTGTTTTTT; CDR3: CASCAQATGELFF; V: TRBV2; D: .; size: many; J: TRBJ2-2; length: 13
DNA: TGCAGTGCTAGAGTGAGGGGCCCCCCCCTCTACGAGCAGTACTTC; CDR3: CSARVRGPPLYEQYF; V: TRBV20-1; D: .; size: many; J: TRBJ2-7; length: 15
DNA: TGCGCCAGCAGCCCCTACGGGACTAGTCGGTTAGATACGCAGTATTTT; CDR3: CASSPYGTSRLDTQYF; V: TRBV4-1; D: TRBD2; size: many; J: TRBJ2-3; length: 16
DNA: TGCAGTGCTAGAGGATTCACAGATACTCATTATTTT; CDR3: CSARGFTDTHYF; V: TRBV20-1; D: .; size: .; J: TRBJ2-3; length: 12
DNA: TGCGCCAGCAGCGACGGGGGCAGCTCCTACGAGCAGTACTTC; CDR3: CASSDGGSSYEQYF; V: TRBV10-1; D: .; size: many; J: TRBJ2-7; length: 14
DNA: TGCAGTGCTTACCCCGGGACAGGGTTGGAGACCCAGTACTTC; CDR3: CSAYPGTGLETQYF; V: TRBV20-1; D: TRBD1; size: many; J: TRBJ2-5; length: 14
DNA: TGCAGTGCTAGAGATAGCAGAAGGGGTCGATATGGCTACACCTTC; CDR3: CSARDSRRGRYGYTF; V: TRBV20-1; D: .; size: many; J: TRBJ1-2; length: 15
DNA: TGTGCCAGCAGCCAAGATCCCCTGACTGAAGCTTTCTTT; CDR3: CASSQDPLTEAFF; V: TRBV3-1; D: .; size: many; J: TRBJ1-1; length: 13
DNA: TGTGCCAGCAGCTTAGTGGGGACAGGGGTCCCTCTGTGGGGGGCCAACGTCCTGACTTTC; CDR3: CASSLVGTGVPLWGANVLTF; V: TRBV7-2; D: TRBD1; size: many; J: TRBJ2-6; length: 20
DNA: TGCGCCAGCAGCTTGTCGGGCCGCCAAGAGACCCAGTACTTC; CDR3: CASSLSGRQETQYF; V: TRBV5-1; D: .; size: few; J: TRBJ2-5; length: 14